What follows are 24 T cell receptor beta chains derived from one specimen sequenced in a study of shared clonotypes between healthy human individuals. The protocol was immunoSEQ multiplex PCR, while the TCRdb copy is restricted to in-frame clones and leaves out a portion. The data contain some 480,000 clones, roughly 85% of them seen just once; the ten biggest clones take up 12%. Sequencing was carried out using PBMCs. The receptors were sampled from a woman between 35 and 50 years old in good health. Some clones in this sample may be carry-over from other donors' samples.

This chain connects TRBV30 to TRBJ1-6; possible D gene TRBD1, 5 bases. The V gene's germline CDR1 is GTSNPN and CDR2 SVGIG (reference sequence). CDR3 length equals 17 residues. V lost 3 bases, J lost 8 bases, and 23 bases lay in between. The CDR3 sequence: CAWSPFKTGVWDSPLHF. CDR3 nucleotides: TGTGCCTGGAGCCCTTTCAAAACGGGGGTCTGGGATTCACCCCTCCACTTT.

V gene TRBV28 combines with J gene TRBJ1-2; D is ambiguous. The CDR3 is made up of 15 amino acids. The ends were cut back, 4 bases at V and 6 bases at J, with 18 bases in the middle. Germline loops: CDR1 MDHEN, CDR2 SYDVKM. DNA for the CDR3: TGTGCCAGCAGTTCTAGACAAGGCCTGAGGAATGGCTACACCTTC. Translated, it gives CASSSRQGLRNGYTF.

With regard to this clone: The same CDR3 is also encoded by other DNA sequences in this sample. The V gene is TRBV19, the J gene TRBJ1-3; D not certain. CDR1 is LNHDA and CDR2 is SQIVND in the germline V gene (reference sequence). V shed 7 bases and J shed 4 bases, with 11 bases lying between them. The CDR3 contains 13 residues. CDR3 amino acids: CASTTVVGNTIYF. Written as DNA, the CDR3 is TGTGCCAGTACCACGGTTGTGGGAAACACCATATATTTT.

The chain combines TRBV28 with TRBJ1-5; D uncertain. Deletions cut 7 bases from V and 0 bases from J, with 7 bases between. The CDR3 is 13 amino acids. Germline V gene data show CDR1 as MDHEN and CDR2 as SYDVKM. CDR3 coding DNA: TGTGCCAGCATAGGTCATAGCAATCAGCCCCAGCATTTT. Translation gives CASIGHSNQPQHF. Drawing the rest from reference TRBV28 and TRBJ1-5, the complete variable domain is DVKVTQSSRYLVKRTGEKVFLECVQDMDHENMFWYRQDPGLGLRLIYFSYDVKMKEKGDIPEGYSVSREKKERFSLILESASTNQTSMYLCASIGHSNQPQHFGDGTRLSIL.

V is TRBV28 and J is TRBJ2-3, with D perhaps matching TRBD1 or TRBD2 (6 bases each). The CDR3 length is 16 residues. With 0 bases removed from V and 9 bases from J, the gap between germline ends came to 19 bases. Germline CDR1 is MDHEN and CDR2 is SYDVKM. CDR3 amino acids: CASSLWRGFQQGTQYF. As DNA, the CDR3 is TGTGCCAGCAGTTTATGGCGGGGCTTCCAACAGGGCACGCAGTATTTT.

The gene calls are TRBV4-1 and TRBJ2-1, with 12 bases lining up with TRBD2. The CDR3 is 16 residues long. Germline loops: CDR1 MGHRA, CDR2 YSYEKL. Trimming cost V 2 bases and J 4 bases; bases outside gene matches: 3. This CDR3 reads CASSQSLAGGYNEQFF. In nucleotides, the CDR3 is TGCGCCAGCAGCCAATCTCTAGCGGGAGGGTACAATGAGCAGTTCTTC.

The chain links TRBV5-1 to TRBJ2-1, with 7 bases identical to TRBD1. In germline, CDR1 is SGHRS, CDR2 YFSETQ. The length of the CDR3 is 15 residues. The V segment lost 7 bases and the J segment 1 base; nucleotides outside the gene matches: 8. CDR3 DNA: TGCGCCAGCTACCTTGGGGACAGATCCTACAATGAGCAGTTCTTC. This translates into CASYLGDRSYNEQFF. Combining the CDR3 with reference TRBV5-1 and TRBJ2-1 gives the whole variable domain KAGVTQTPRYLIKTRGQQVTLSCSPISGHRSVSWYQQTPGQGLQFLFEYFSETQRNKGNFPGRFSGRQFSNSRSEMNVSTLELGDSALYLCASYLGDRSYNEQFFGPGTRLTVL.

This chain links TRBV11-2 with TRBJ1-1; D is ambiguous. The CDR3 runs 12 residues. Deletions cut 5 bases from V and 3 bases from J, with 7 bases between. Germline V lookup: CDR1 SGHAT, CDR2 FQNNGV. CDR3 DNA: TGTGCCAGCAGCAAGTGGGACACTGAAGCTTTCTTT. This encodes CASSKWDTEAFF.

For the CDR3, the DNA is TGTGCCAGCAGCCAACAGGGAGGAGGTGGCAATGAGCAGTTCTTC. Amino acids: CASSQQGGGGNEQFF. The chain combines TRBV5-4 with TRBJ2-1; TRBD1 or TRBD2 may be the D gene (6 bases each). Per germline, CDR1 SGHNT and CDR2 YYREEE (reference sequence). Trimming removed 4 bases at V and 6 bases at J, with 17 bases between. The CDR3 spans 15 residues.

The chain combines TRBV5-1 with TRBJ1-4, with TRBD1 matching over 7 bases. This CDR3 comprises 17 residues. The V gene end was trimmed by 0 bases and the J gene end by 4 bases; junction bases not matched to a gene: 9. Germline V gives CDR1 SGHRS, CDR2 YFSETQ. DNA for the CDR3: TGCGCCAGCAGCTTGGATCAGGGGGTCAGGAATAATGAAAAACTGTTTTTT. Encoded protein: CASSLDQGVRNNEKLFF.

The chain joins TRBV21-1 to TRBJ2-1; the table's D call TRBD2 went unverified against the DNA. TRBV21-1 is designated a pseudogene. The CDR3 runs to 14 residues. DNA of the CDR3: TGTGCCAGCCCCCTCTCTAGCGAATGGGATGAGCAGTTCTTC. Protein: CASPLSSEWDEQFF.

The chain carries TRBV5-1 and TRBJ2-7, with a possible D match to TRBD2 (5 bases). CDR1 and CDR2 from the germline V gene are SGHRS and YFSETQ. This CDR3 contains 13 residues. Trimming pared 4 bases from V and 6 bases from J, leaving 14 bases between. The CDR3 spells CASSGRPGGEQYF. The CDR3, as DNA: TGCGCCAGCAGCGGGAGACCCGGCGGCGAGCAGTACTTC.

This clone was observed a few times. This same CDR3 is encoded by further DNA sequences in the sample. V and J are TRBV5-1 and TRBJ1-3; D might be TRBD1 (6 bases). The CDR3 contains 14 residues. Per the germline V gene, CDR1 is SGHRS and CDR2 is YFSETQ. V lost 4 bases and J lost 1, with 9 bases in between. Here the CDR3 DNA reads TGCGCCAGCAGCCCCCAGGGGTCTGGAAACACCATATATTTT. Translating it yields CASSPQGSGNTIYF. The variable domain in full, with the rest retrieved from reference TRBV5-1 and TRBJ1-3, is KAGVTQTPRYLIKTRGQQVTLSCSPISGHRSVSWYQQTPGQGLQFLFEYFSETQRNKGNFPGRFSGRQFSNSRSEMNVSTLELGDSALYLCASSPQGSGNTIYFGEGSWLTVV.

The V call is TRBV10-3, the J call TRBJ2-7; 7 bases are shared with TRBD1. J gave up 2 bases and V 2 bases, and 3 bases lay outside the gene matches. CDR3 size: 14 residues. In germline, CDR1 is ENHRY, CDR2 SYGVKD. The CDR3 loop reads CAISENQGAYEQYF. CDR3 sequence (DNA): TGTGCCATCAGTGAGAACCAGGGGGCCTACGAGCAGTACTTC.

This rearrangement joins TRBV28 to TRBJ2-1; D possibly corresponds to TRBD2 (6 bases). The CDR3 is made up of 15 amino acids. With 3 bases removed from V and 0 bases from J, the gap between germline ends came to 9 bases. Looked up from germline, CDR1 is MDHEN and CDR2 is SYDVKM. The CDR3 here is CASSLGGDSYNEQFF. The CDR3 DNA sequence: TGTGCCAGCAGTTTGGGCGGGGACTCCTACAATGAGCAGTTCTTC.

As for this clone: Other DNA sequences of this sample code for an identical CDR3. The chain has TRBV9 and TRBJ2-3; a possible D gene is TRBD2 (5 bases). The CDR3 consists of 15 residues. V was clipped by 0 bases and J by 0 bases, with 8 bases between them. The germline V gene has CDR1 SGDLS and CDR2 YYNGEE. This CDR3 reads CASSVVSGSTDTQYF. Written as DNA, the CDR3 is TGTGCCAGCAGCGTAGTGAGCGGCAGCACAGATACGCAGTATTTT.

Of note for this clone: A far bigger clonotype differs at one base, so this is likely a read error. This rearrangement joins TRBV11-2 to TRBJ2-1; D gene unclear. The CDR3 has 11 amino acids. CDR1 and CDR2 (germline): SGHAT, FQNNGV. V was clipped by 5 bases and J by 3 bases, with 2 bases between them. The CDR3 loop reads CASSIYNEQFF. The CDR3 DNA sequence: TGTGCCAGCAGCATCTACAATGAGCAGTTCTTC. The complete variable domain, with remaining parts taken from reference TRBV11-2 and TRBJ2-1, reads EAGVAQSPRYKIIEKRQSVAFWCNPISGHATLYWYQQILGQGPKLLIQFQNNGVVDDSQLPKDRFSAERLKGVDSTLKIQPAKLEDSAVYLCASSIYNEQFFGPGTRLTVL.

This chain connects TRBV6-5 to TRBJ2-1; D is unresolved. CDR1 and CDR2 from the germline V gene are MNHEY and SVGAGI. V was trimmed by 0 bases and J by 9 bases, leaving 9 bases between them. CDR3 length: 13 amino acids. The CDR3 coding sequence is TGTGCCAGCAGTTACTCACGCGTGGGTGAGCAGTTCTTC. This encodes CASSYSRVGEQFF.

The chain couples TRBV18 to TRBJ1-2, with D possibly TRBD1 on 5 matching bases. V lost 6 bases and J lost 2, with 19 bases in between. Germline loops: CDR1 KGHSH, CDR2 LQKENI. The CDR3 length is 16 residues. The CDR3 DNA reads TGTGCCAGCTCCCAACTCCCGGCAGGACAAAACTATGGCTACACCTTC. Protein product: CASSQLPAGQNYGYTF. The full variable domain, its missing parts supplied by reference TRBV18 and TRBJ1-2, is NAGVMQNPRHLVRRRGQEARLRCSPMKGHSHVYWYRQLPEEGLKFMVYLQKENIIDESGMPKERFSAEFPKEGPSILRIQQVVRGDSAAYFCASSQLPAGQNYGYTFGSGTRLTVV.

V is TRBV28 and J is TRBJ2-5, with 8 positions matching TRBD1. Near its end, the DNA agrees better with TRBJ2-7, so the J call may be wrong. Germline CDR1 is MDHEN and CDR2 is SYDVKM. This CDR3 region has 13 residues. CDR3 coding DNA: TGTGCCAGCGAAAAACAGGGGGTCTACGAGCAGTACTTC. Translation gives CASEKQGVYEQYF.

The V call is TRBV14, the J call TRBJ1-1, with D tentatively TRBD1 (6 bases). The CDR3 extends over 13 amino acids. Looked up from germline, CDR1 is SGHDN and CDR2 is FVKESK. With 3 bases removed from V and 6 bases from J, the gap between germline ends came to 11 bases. The CDR3 DNA follows: TGTGCCAGCAGCCAGTGGGGACACTCTGAAGCTTTCTTT. Amino acids: CASSQWGHSEAFF.

The gene calls are TRBV2 and TRBJ2-2; D gene uncertain. CDR1 is SNHLY and CDR2 is FYNNEI in the germline V gene. Trimming took 2 bases from V and 4 from J, leaving 2 bases between them. The CDR3 is 12 residues long. The CDR3 DNA reads as TGTGCCAGCAGTGAAAGCACCGGGGAGCTGTTTTTT. Encoded protein: CASSESTGELFF.

The chain recombines TRBV28 with TRBJ2-1, with TRBD2 as a possible D gene (5 bases). Germline assignment: CDR1 MDHEN and CDR2 SYDVKM. The CDR3 consists of 18 residues. The ends were cut back, 4 bases at V and 0 bases at J, with 19 bases in the middle. The DNA of the CDR3 is TGTGCCAGCAGTTCCGGCGGCAACACGGGGAACTCCTACAATGAGCAGTTCTTC. It yields the protein CASSSGGNTGNSYNEQFF.

A word on this clone: A read error is the likely source, as a far larger clone sits one nucleotide away. The chain has TRBV2 and TRBJ1-1; 9 nucleotides align to TRBD1. The CDR3 consists of 17 residues. Looked up from germline, CDR1 is SNHLY and CDR2 is FYNNEI. The CDR3 here is CASSGWDRVTVNTDAFF. The CDR3 coding sequence is TGTGCCAGCAGTGGTTGGGACAGGGTTACGGTGAACACTGACGCTTTCTTT.